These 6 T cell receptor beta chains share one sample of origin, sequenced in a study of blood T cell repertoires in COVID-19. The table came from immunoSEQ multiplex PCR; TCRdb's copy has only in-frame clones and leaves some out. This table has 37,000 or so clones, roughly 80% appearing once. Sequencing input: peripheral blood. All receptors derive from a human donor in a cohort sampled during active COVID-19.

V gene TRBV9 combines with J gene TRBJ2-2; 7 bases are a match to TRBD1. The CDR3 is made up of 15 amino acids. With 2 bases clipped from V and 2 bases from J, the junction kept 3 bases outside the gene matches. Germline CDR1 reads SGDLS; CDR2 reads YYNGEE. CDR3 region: CASSVGTVNTGELFF. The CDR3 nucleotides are TGTGCCAGCAGCGTCGGGACAGTCAACACCGGGGAGCTGTTTTTT.

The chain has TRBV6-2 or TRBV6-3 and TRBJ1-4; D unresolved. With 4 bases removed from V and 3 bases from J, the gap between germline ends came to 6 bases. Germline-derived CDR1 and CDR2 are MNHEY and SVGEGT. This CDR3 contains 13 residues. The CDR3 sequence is CASSSQANEKLFF. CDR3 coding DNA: TGTGCCAGCAGTTCCCAGGCTAATGAAAAACTGTTTTTT.

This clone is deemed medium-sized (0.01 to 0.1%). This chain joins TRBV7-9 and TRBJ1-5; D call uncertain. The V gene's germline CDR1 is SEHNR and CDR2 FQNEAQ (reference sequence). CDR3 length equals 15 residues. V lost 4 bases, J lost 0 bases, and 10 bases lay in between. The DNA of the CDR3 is TGTGCCAGCAGCTCACCGGGATCTAGCAATCAGCCCCAGCATTTT. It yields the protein CASSSPGSSNQPQHF.

CDR3: CASSSVAGPEAFF. For the CDR3, the DNA is TGTGCCAGCAGCTCCGTCGCGGGCCCCGAAGCTTTCTTT. The chain links TRBV7-2 to TRBJ1-1, with D unclear. The CDR3 length is 13 residues. V lost 4 bases and J lost 8, with 14 bases in between. Germline CDR1 and CDR2: SGHTA and FQGNSA.

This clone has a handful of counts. The CDR3 spells CASSQRGQGGPLHF. In DNA, the CDR3 is TGTGCCAGCAGCCAAAGGGGACAGGGAGGTCCCCTCCACTTT. The genes are TRBV4-2 and TRBJ1-6; 9 bases map to TRBD1. The V gene's germline CDR1 is LGHNA and CDR2 YNFKEQ. This CDR3 contains 14 residues. J lost 13 bases, V lost 2 bases, and 6 bases had no gene match.

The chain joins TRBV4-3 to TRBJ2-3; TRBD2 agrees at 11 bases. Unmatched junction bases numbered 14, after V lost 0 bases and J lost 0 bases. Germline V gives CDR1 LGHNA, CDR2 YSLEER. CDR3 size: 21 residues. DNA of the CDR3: TGCGCCAGCAGCCAAGACGGCTTAGCGGGGGGGAGGCGCTCTAGCACAGATACGCAGTATTTT. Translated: CASSQDGLAGGRRSSTDTQYF.